This is a list of T cell receptor beta chains from one sample in a study of beta chain features in type 1 diabetes. The method was immunoSEQ multiplex PCR; TCRdb's version includes in-frame clones alone and lacks a portion of them. Of hundreds of thousands of clones listed, roughly an eighth are singletons. The sample consisted of naive CD4+ T cells from blood. These TCRs come from a woman aged 40 to 50 in good health. CDR3s include the opening cysteine and the closing phenylalanine or tryptophan. The D gene is left open where the match is weak. Clone size is given for some rows only: seen once, a few or many times, or a class if the clone is expanded.

J: TRBJ1-6
size: .
D: TRBD1
V: TRBV5-1
DNA: TGCGCCAGCAGCTTGTGGGGGACAGGGAGCTCCTATAATTCACCCCTCCACTTT
CDR3: CASSLWGTGSSYNSPLHF

J: TRBJ2-7
size: .
D: TRBD1
V: TRBV9
DNA: TGTGCCAGCAGCGTAGAAACAGGGGGCGGCGAGCAGTACTTC
CDR3: CASSVETGGGEQYF

J: TRBJ2-2
size: .
D: .
V: TRBV29-1
DNA: TGCAGCGTTGACCCTAACGTCACCGGGGAGCTGTTTTTT
CDR3: CSVDPNVTGELFF

J: TRBJ1-2
size: few
D: .
V: TRBV5-1
DNA: TGCGCCAGCAGCTTGGAACAGAGTTCCTATGGCTACACCTTC
CDR3: CASSLEQSSYGYTF

J: TRBJ2-7
size: .
D: TRBD2
V: TRBV10-3
DNA: TGTGCCATCAGGGGAGGACTAGCGGGGGACTACGAGCAGTACTTC
CDR3: CAIRGGLAGDYEQYF

J: TRBJ2-7
size: few
D: TRBD1
V: TRBV6-6
DNA: TGTGCCAGCAGTAGCTCCGGGACAGGTGGTTACGAGCAGTACTTC
CDR3: CASSSSGTGGYEQYF

J: TRBJ1-1
size: .
D: TRBD1
V: TRBV14
DNA: TGTGCCAGCAGACGACAGGGCTCTGAAGCTTTCTTT
CDR3: CASRRQGSEAFF

J: TRBJ2-3
size: few
D: TRBD1
V: TRBV7-9
DNA: TGTGCCAGCAGCTTGGGGACAGCGGACTTCTGGCGCGGGTCAGATACGCAGTATTTT
CDR3: CASSLGTADFWRGSDTQYF

J: TRBJ2-2
size: .
D: .
V: TRBV6-5
DNA: TGTGCCAGCAGTTACATGCTACTTGACACCGGGGAGCTGTTTTTT
CDR3: CASSYMLLDTGELFF

J: TRBJ2-1
size: few
D: TRBD2
V: TRBV5-4
DNA: TGTGCCAGCAGCTGGGGGACTACAGAGCAGTTCTTC
CDR3: CASSWGTTEQFF

J: TRBJ2-1
size: .
D: .
V: TRBV7-7
DNA: TGTGCCAGCAGCCGCGAGAGAACTTCCTACAATGAGCAGTTCTTC
CDR3: CASSRERTSYNEQFF

J: TRBJ1-6
size: few
D: .
V: TRBV4-3
DNA: TGCGCCAGCAGCCAAGATCTGACAGGTCTGGGGTCACCCCTCCACTTT
CDR3: CASSQDLTGLGSPLHF

J: TRBJ2-3
size: .
D: .
V: TRBV7-2
DNA: TGTGCCAGCAGCTTAGTAGCGGCGTTCACAGATACGCAGTATTTT
CDR3: CASSLVAAFTDTQYF

J: TRBJ2-5
size: .
D: TRBD2
V: TRBV7-8
DNA: TGTGCCAGCAGTTCGTCTCTAGCGGGGGTTCTACAAGAGACCCAGTACTTC
CDR3: CASSSSLAGVLQETQYF

J: TRBJ2-1
size: .
D: TRBD1
V: TRBV6-4
DNA: TGTGCCAGCAGTGTAGGGGGCCCTTACAATGAGCAGTTCTTC
CDR3: CASSVGGPYNEQFF

J: TRBJ2-1
size: .
D: .
V: TRBV6-5
DNA: TGTGCCAGCAGTTACTCGGGACTCATCAACAATGAGCAGTTCTTC
CDR3: CASSYSGLINNEQFF

J: TRBJ1-1
size: few
D: .
V: TRBV5-1
DNA: TGCGCCAGCAGCTCGCCACCCGGACACCTTCCTTCCACTGAAGCTTTCTTT
CDR3: CASSSPPGHLPSTEAFF

J: TRBJ1-5
size: few
D: .
V: TRBV10-3
DNA: TGTGCCATCAGTGAGTCGCCCGTTCGGGGGCCCCAGCATTTT
CDR3: CAISESPVRGPQHF

J: TRBJ2-1
size: .
D: .
V: TRBV5-5
DNA: TGTGCCAGCAGCTTGGGTGGGCTCAATGAGCAGTTCTTC
CDR3: CASSLGGLNEQFF

J: TRBJ1-5
size: .
D: TRBD1
V: TRBV7-9
DNA: TGTGCCAGCAGCCCTGACAGGGATCAGCCCCAGCATTTT
CDR3: CASSPDRDQPQHF

J: TRBJ2-1
size: .
D: TRBD2
V: TRBV5-4
DNA: TGTGCCAGCAGCTCCGGACTAGCGGGGGTGGGTGAGCAGTTCTTC
CDR3: CASSSGLAGVGEQFF

J: TRBJ2-3
size: few
D: TRBD2
V: TRBV5-6
DNA: TGTGCCAGCAGGTGGACTAGCGGGGGGGCAGCAGATACGCAGTATTTT
CDR3: CASRWTSGGAADTQYF

J: TRBJ2-1
size: .
D: .
V: TRBV5-4
DNA: TGTGCCAGCAGCCCGACTAGTTCCCATGAGCAGTTCTTC
CDR3: CASSPTSSHEQFF

J: TRBJ2-3
size: .
D: .
V: TRBV4-1
DNA: TGCGCCAGCAGCCCGACAGCAAACACACGCACAGATACGCAGTATTTT
CDR3: CASSPTANTRTDTQYF

J: TRBJ1-1
size: few
D: .
V: TRBV18
DNA: TGTGCCAGCTCCCCCACGAGGGGGACTGAAGCTTTCTTT
CDR3: CASSPTRGTEAFF

J: TRBJ1-6
size: .
D: TRBD1
V: TRBV7-2
DNA: TGTGCCAGCAGCTCGACCGGGACAGGGCCTTCACCCCTCCACTTT
CDR3: CASSSTGTGPSPLHF

J: TRBJ1-6
size: .
D: .
V: TRBV4-3
DNA: TGCGCCAGCAGCCAAGAAGGGACCATAGGCACTCCCCGGGGGTCCTATAATTCACCCCTCCACTTT
CDR3: CASSQEGTIGTPRGSYNSPLHF

J: TRBJ1-2
size: few
D: .
V: TRBV29-1
DNA: TGCAGCGTTGAGCAGGGTTTTGGCTATGGCTACACCTTC
CDR3: CSVEQGFGYGYTF

J: TRBJ2-1
size: .
D: .
V: TRBV11-2
DNA: TGTGCCAGCAGCTTGGCGGGCAATGAGCAGTTCTTC
CDR3: CASSLAGNEQFF

J: TRBJ1-5
size: .
D: .
V: TRBV7-9
DNA: TGTGCCAGCAGCTTAGGGAAACAGGGTTTTAGCAATCAGCCCCAGCATTTT
CDR3: CASSLGKQGFSNQPQHF

J: TRBJ2-2
size: .
D: TRBD1
V: TRBV7-9
DNA: TGTGCCAGCAGCAAGGACAGGGCCTGGGGCGGGGAGCTGTTTTTT
CDR3: CASSKDRAWGGELFF

J: TRBJ2-5
size: .
D: .
V: TRBV5-4
DNA: TGTGCCAGCAGCTCTCAGGGGTCCACAGAGACCCAGTACTTC
CDR3: CASSSQGSTETQYF

J: TRBJ2-5
size: few
D: TRBD1
V: TRBV7-8
DNA: TGTGCCAGCAGCCTGGGACAGGGGGCAGAGACCCAGTACTTC
CDR3: CASSLGQGAETQYF

J: TRBJ2-5
size: .
D: .
V: TRBV5-1
DNA: TGCGCCAGCAGCTTGGGTGGGGCCCAAGAGACCCAGTACTTC
CDR3: CASSLGGAQETQYF

J: TRBJ2-1
size: few
D: TRBD2
V: TRBV9
DNA: TGTGCCAGCAGCGTAGTCGTTAGCGGGGGGCCTACTTACAATGAGCAGTTCTTC
CDR3: CASSVVVSGGPTYNEQFF

J: TRBJ1-2
size: .
D: .
V: TRBV5-4
DNA: TGTGCCAGCAGGAATCCTTCGGGGAACTATGGCTACACCTTC
CDR3: CASRNPSGNYGYTF

J: TRBJ2-1
size: few
D: .
V: TRBV7-9
DNA: TGTGCCAGCAGCTTAGAAATGCGGGCCGACAATGAGCAGTTCTTC
CDR3: CASSLEMRADNEQFF

J: TRBJ1-1
size: .
D: TRBD1
V: TRBV11-2
DNA: TGTGCCAGTTCAGGGGGTCCCACTGAAGCTTTCTTT
CDR3: CASSGGPTEAFF